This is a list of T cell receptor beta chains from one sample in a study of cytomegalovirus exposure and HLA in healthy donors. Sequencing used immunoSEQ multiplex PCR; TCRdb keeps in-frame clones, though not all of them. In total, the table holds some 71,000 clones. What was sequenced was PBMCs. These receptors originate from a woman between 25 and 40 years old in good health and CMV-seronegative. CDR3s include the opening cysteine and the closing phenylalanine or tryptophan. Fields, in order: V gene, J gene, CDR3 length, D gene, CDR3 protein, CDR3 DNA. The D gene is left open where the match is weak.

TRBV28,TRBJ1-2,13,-,CASSLTVNYGYTF,TGTGCCAGCAGTTTGACAGTGAACTATGGCTACACCTTC
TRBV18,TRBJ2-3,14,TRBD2,CASSPPSGGDTQYF,TGTGCCAGCTCACCACCGTCGGGGGGAGATACGCAGTATTTT
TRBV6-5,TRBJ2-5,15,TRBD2,CASSSPTSGEETQYF,TGTGCCAGCAGTTCCCCGACTAGCGGGGAAGAGACCCAGTACTTC
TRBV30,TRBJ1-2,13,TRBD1,CAWSVGARTGVTF,TGTGCCTGGAGTGTAGGGGCGCGGACAGGGGTTACCTTC
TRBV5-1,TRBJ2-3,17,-,CASSLEGAPPSTDTQYF,TGCGCCAGCAGCTTGGAAGGAGCCCCCCCCAGCACAGATACGCAGTATTTT
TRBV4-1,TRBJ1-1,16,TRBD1,CASSQDPTGAGTEDFF,TGCGCCAGCAGCCAAGATCCCACAGGGGCGGGGACTGAAGATTTCTTT
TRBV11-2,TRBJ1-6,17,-,CASSFWIGGAANSPLHF,TGTGCCAGCAGCTTTTGGATCGGGGGGGCCGCAAATTCACCCCTCCACTTT
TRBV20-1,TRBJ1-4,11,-,CRGGASEKLFF,TGCAGGGGAGGGGCCTCTGAAAAACTGTTTTTT
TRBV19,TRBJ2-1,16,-,CASSSLTRTVSNEQFF,TGTGCCAGTAGTAGCCTAACCCGGACTGTTTCTAATGAGCAGTTCTTC
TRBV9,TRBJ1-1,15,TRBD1,CASSVGDRLNTEAFF,TGTGCCAGCAGCGTAGGGGACAGGCTAAACACTGAAGCTTTCTTT
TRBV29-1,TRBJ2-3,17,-,CTLTRVSDVSGTDTQYF,TGCACCCTAACGAGGGTTTCAGATGTATCGGGGACAGATACGCAGTATTTT
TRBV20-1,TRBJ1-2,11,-,CSASLLYGYTF,TGCAGTGCTAGTCTCCTCTATGGCTACACCTTC
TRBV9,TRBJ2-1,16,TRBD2,CASSETSGNSYNEQFF,TGTGCCAGCAGCGAGACTAGCGGGAACTCCTACAATGAGCAGTTCTTC
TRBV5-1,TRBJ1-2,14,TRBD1,CASSWMGQPNGYTF,TGCGCCAGCAGCTGGATGGGACAGCCTAATGGCTACACCTTC
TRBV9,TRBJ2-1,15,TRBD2,CASSPQTSAHNEQFF,TGTGCCAGCAGCCCACAGACTAGCGCACACAATGAGCAGTTCTTC
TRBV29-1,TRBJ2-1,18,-,CSVEVSAWAGIPYDEQFF,TGCAGCGTTGAAGTGAGCGCGTGGGCGGGGATACCCTACGATGAGCAGTTCTTC
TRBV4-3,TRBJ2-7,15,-,CASSQDRKGAYEQYF,TGCGCCAGCAGCCAAGATCGGAAAGGGGCCTACGAGCAGTACTTC
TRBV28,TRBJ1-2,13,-,CASSPRTAYGYTF,TGTGCCAGCAGTCCACGGACTGCCTATGGCTACACCTTC
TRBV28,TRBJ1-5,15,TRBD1,CASSTGTGGHQPQHF,TGTGCCAGCAGTACCGGGACAGGGGGCCATCAGCCCCAGCATTTT
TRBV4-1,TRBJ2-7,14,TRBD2,CASSQGLAGAEQYF,TGCGCCAGCAGCCAAGGCCTAGCGGGAGCCGAGCAGTACTTC
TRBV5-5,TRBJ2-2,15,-,CASSPVGTNTGELFF,TGTGCCAGCAGCCCGGTTGGGACTAACACCGGGGAGCTGTTTTTT
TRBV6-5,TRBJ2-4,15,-,CASSKDSLAKNIQYF,TGTGCCAGCAGTAAAGACAGTTTAGCCAAAAACATTCAGTACTTC
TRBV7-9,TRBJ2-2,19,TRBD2,CASSLLAGLAGIGTGELFF,TGTGCCAGCAGCTTATTGGCGGGGCTAGCGGGTATCGGCACCGGGGAGCTGTTTTTT
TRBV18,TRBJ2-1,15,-,CASSLDGSSYNEQFF,TGTGCCAGCTCTCTGGACGGGAGCTCCTACAATGAGCAGTTCTTC
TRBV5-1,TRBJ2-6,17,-,CASSLVPRGTGANVLTF,TGCGCCAGCAGCTTGGTACCCAGGGGAACCGGGGCCAACGTCCTGACTTTC
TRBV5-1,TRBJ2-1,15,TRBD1,CASSSTGEPYNEQFF,TGCGCCAGCAGCTCGACAGGGGAGCCCTACAATGAGCAGTTCTTC
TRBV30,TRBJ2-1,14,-,CAWNGGGPVREQFF,TGTGCCTGGAATGGCGGGGGCCCCGTAAGGGAGCAGTTCTTC
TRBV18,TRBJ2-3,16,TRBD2,CASSPPVAGGPDTQYF,TGTGCCAGCTCACCACCAGTAGCGGGGGGACCAGATACGCAGTATTTT
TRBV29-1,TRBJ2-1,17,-,CSVGPFPGTRQYNEQFF,TGCAGCGTTGGCCCCTTTCCCGGGACTCGACAATACAATGAGCAGTTCTTC
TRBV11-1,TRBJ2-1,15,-,CASSFRSDYYNEQFF,TGTGCCAGCAGCTTCCGGTCGGACTACTACAATGAGCAGTTCTTC
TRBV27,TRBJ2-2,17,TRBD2,CASSLIGLGRNTGELFF,TGTGCCAGCAGTTTAATAGGACTAGGAAGAAACACCGGGGAGCTGTTTTTT
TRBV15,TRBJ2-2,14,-,CATRGGRVTGELFF,TGTGCCACCAGGGGCGGCAGGGTCACCGGGGAGCTGTTTTTT
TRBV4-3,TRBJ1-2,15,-,CASSQESRGSYGYTF,TGCGCCAGCAGCCAAGAAAGTAGAGGGAGCTATGGCTACACCTTC
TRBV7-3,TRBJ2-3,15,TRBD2,CASSWTSGSTDTQYF,TGTGCCAGCAGCTGGACTAGCGGGAGCACAGATACGCAGTATTTT
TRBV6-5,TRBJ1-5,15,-,CASSYSWGGNQPQHF,TGTGCCAGCAGTTACTCGTGGGGAGGTAATCAGCCCCAGCATTTT
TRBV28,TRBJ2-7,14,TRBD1,CASSLTGLSYEQYF,TGTGCCAGCAGTTTGACAGGGCTCTCCTACGAGCAGTACTTC
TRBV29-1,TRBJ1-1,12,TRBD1,CSVRQGGTEDFF,TGCAGCGTTAGACAGGGTGGCACTGAAGATTTCTTT
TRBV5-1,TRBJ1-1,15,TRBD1,CASTSGGFKGTEAFF,TGCGCCAGCACTTCAGGGGGCTTCAAGGGGACTGAAGCTTTCTTT
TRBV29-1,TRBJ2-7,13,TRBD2,CSVEYASGYEQYF,TGCAGCGTTGAATACGCTAGCGGCTACGAGCAGTACTTC
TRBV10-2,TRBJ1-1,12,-,CASSDFNTEAFF,TGCGCCAGCAGTGACTTCAACACTGAAGCTTTCTTT
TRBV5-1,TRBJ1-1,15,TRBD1,CASSLDGTARTEAFF,TGCGCCAGCAGCTTGGACGGGACAGCTAGGACTGAAGCTTTCTTT
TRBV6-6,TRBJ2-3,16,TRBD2,CASSYGGGRGTDTQYF,TGTGCCAGCAGTTACGGGGGCGGGAGGGGAACAGATACGCAGTATTTT
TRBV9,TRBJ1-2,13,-,CASSVSANYGYTF,TGTGCCAGCAGCGTGTCAGCTAACTATGGCTACACCTTC
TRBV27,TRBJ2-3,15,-,CASSLSSWRTDTQYF,TGTGCCAGCAGTTTATCGAGTTGGCGGACAGATACGCAGTATTTT
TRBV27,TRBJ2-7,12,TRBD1,CASSGTGNEQYF,TGTGCCAGCAGTGGGACAGGGAACGAGCAGTACTTC